This is a list of T cell receptor beta chains from one sample in a study of cytomegalovirus exposure and HLA in healthy donors. Method: immunoSEQ multiplex PCR; TCRdb's copy keeps in-frame clones and lacks some. Of approximately 140,000 clones listed, about 61% were seen once; the top ten hold roughly 1.9%. The source material was PBMCs. These TCRs come from a male donor in good health and CMV-seronegative. The CDR3 runs from the conserved cysteine through the conserved F or W. A D gene is named only where the DNA matches it firmly. Size values are once, few and many counts, or a class for expanded clones, and some rows have none.

clone_size	v_call	cdr3_length	d_call	j_call	cdr3_nt	cdr3_aa
NA	TRBV4-1	14	NA	TRBJ2-2	TGCGCCAGCAGGGAGGGAGGTCGGGTCGGGGAGCTGTTTTTT	CASREGGRVGELFF
NA	TRBV2	18	TRBD1	TRBJ2-3	TGTGCCAGCAGTGGTCGACCCATGGGACAGGGGAACACAGATACGCAGTATTTT	CASSGRPMGQGNTDTQYF
once	TRBV27	11	TRBD2	TRBJ2-1	TGTGCCAGCAGTATCGGGAGGGAGCAGTTCTTC	CASSIGREQFF
NA	TRBV13	15	TRBD2	TRBJ2-3	TGTGCCAGCAGCCCGCGGGGGGCAAGCACAGATACGCGGTATTTT	CASSPRGASTDTRYF
NA	TRBV5-6	18	TRBD1	TRBJ2-7	TGTGCCAGCAGCTTGGGGGGGCGGGCAACAGGGGTAACCTACGAGCAGTACTTC	CASSLGGRATGVTYEQYF
many	TRBV7-6	12	NA	TRBJ2-1	TGTGCCAGCAGCTTCCAGGCAAATGAGCAGTTCTTC	CASSFQANEQFF
NA	TRBV4-3	19	TRBD2	TRBJ2-7	TGCGCCAGCAGCCAAGATAGGATGCGGCGGGGGGGCCGGGAGTACGAGCAGTACTTC	CASSQDRMRRGGREYEQYF
NA	TRBV14	13	NA	TRBJ2-1	TGTGCCAGCAGCCTAGCGACGTACAATGAGCAGTTCTTC	CASSLATYNEQFF
NA	TRBV29-1	15	NA	TRBJ1-5	TGCAGCGTAGGAGGGGATGACATTAGCAATCAGCCCCAGCATTTT	CSVGGDDISNQPQHF
NA	TRBV27	15	NA	TRBJ2-7	TGTGCCAGCAGTTTACTGTCGGCGGGGAGGCACGAGCAGTACTTC	CASSLLSAGRHEQYF
few	TRBV6-5	15	TRBD2	TRBJ2-1	TGTGCCAGCAGCCGGGGACTAGCGGGGGGGCATGAGCAGTTCTTC	CASSRGLAGGHEQFF
NA	TRBV5-1	15	TRBD2	TRBJ2-1	TGCGCCAGCAGCCCAGCTAGCGGGGGGGTTAATGAGCAGTTCTTC	CASSPASGGVNEQFF
few	TRBV5-1	14	TRBD1	TRBJ1-3	TGCGCCAGCAGCCCGGACAGGTCTGGAAACACCATATATTTT	CASSPDRSGNTIYF
NA	TRBV7-9	13	NA	TRBJ1-2	TGTGCCAGCAAGCCGATGACATCCTATGGCTACACCTTC	CASKPMTSYGYTF
few	TRBV19	15	TRBD1	TRBJ2-7	TGTGCCAGTAGTATGGCGGGACAGGGGGTTCACGAGCAGTACTTC	CASSMAGQGVHEQYF
few	TRBV7-3	14	TRBD1	TRBJ2-5	TGTGCCAGCAGCAAAACAGGGGTCCAAGAGACCCAGTACTTC	CASSKTGVQETQYF
NA	TRBV6-6	15	NA	TRBJ1-3	TGTGCCAGCATCTCGGTAGGGACAACTGGAAACACCATATATTTT	CASISVGTTGNTIYF
NA	TRBV27	14	NA	TRBJ2-7	TGTGCCAGCCAACGCCGAACAGATCCCTACGAGCAGTACTTC	CASQRRTDPYEQYF
NA	TRBV15	17	NA	TRBJ1-1	TGTGCCACCAGCAGAGGGTTAGGGGGTCCCTATAACACTGAAGCTTCCTTT	CATSRGLGGPYNTEASF
NA	TRBV13	12	NA	TRBJ1-2	TGTGCCAGCAGCTTAGTGAGGAGCGGCTACACCTTC	CASSLVRSGYTF
NA	TRBV10-1	9	NA	TRBJ2-3	TGCGCCAGCACTAGTACGCAGTATTTT	CASTSTQYF
NA	TRBV7-2	14	TRBD2	TRBJ2-7	TGTGCCAGCAGCCAAAAGACTAGCTCCGGCGAGCAGTACTTC	CASSQKTSSGEQYF
few	TRBV30	14	NA	TRBJ1-4	TGTGCCTGGAGCGACAGTCCCTCTAATGAAAAACTGTTTTTT	CAWSDSPSNEKLFF
NA	TRBV9	15	TRBD1	TRBJ2-7	TGTGCCAGCAGCGAATCGGGACAGGGGGCTCTCGAGCAGTACTTC	CASSESGQGALEQYF
NA	TRBV28	15	NA	TRBJ1-2	TGTGCCAGCAGTTTAAACAGATGGGGCTCCTATGGCTACACCTTC	CASSLNRWGSYGYTF
NA	TRBV11-2	16	NA	TRBJ1-3	TGTGCCAGCAGCTTACCAGGGCCGGTCTCTGGAAACACCATATATTTT	CASSLPGPVSGNTIYF
NA	TRBV5-4	15	TRBD1	TRBJ2-7	TGTGCCAGCAGCCCCGGGACAGGGGGTAATGGGGAGCAGTACTTC	CASSPGTGGNGEQYF
NA	TRBV15	17	NA	TRBJ1-6	TGTGCCACCAGCAGAGAAGCAGCAGGCCGAACTGGGTCACCCCTCCACTTT	CATSREAAGRTGSPLHF
once	TRBV10-2	15	TRBD2	TRBJ2-5	TGCGCCAGCAGACCACCTCTAGCGGGGGAAGAGACCCAGTACTTC	CASRPPLAGEETQYF
NA	TRBV5-1	13	TRBD1	TRBJ1-4	TGCGCCAGCAATAGGGACAGGGGTGAAAAACTGTTTTTT	CASNRDRGEKLFF
NA	TRBV29-1	14	TRBD1	TRBJ2-1	TGCAGCGTCGGACAGGGGATCAACTACAATGAGCAGTTCTTC	CSVGQGINYNEQFF
NA	TRBV27	16	NA	TRBJ1-6	TGTGCCAGCAGTTCGAGAACAGTTACCTATAATTCACCCCTCCACTTT	CASSSRTVTYNSPLHF
NA	TRBV5-4	14	TRBD1	TRBJ2-3	TGTGCCAGCAGCCCGGGGACAGTCTTAGATACGCAGTATTTT	CASSPGTVLDTQYF
NA	TRBV7-9	12	NA	TRBJ1-5	TGTGCCAGCGGGGGGGGGAATCAGCCCCAGCATTTT	CASGGGNQPQHF
few	TRBV5-1	17	NA	TRBJ1-4	TGCGCCAGCAGCTTGGGGCCCGGGGGGAGAACTAATGAAAAACTGTTTTTT	CASSLGPGGRTNEKLFF
once	TRBV29-1	10	NA	TRBJ2-3	TGCAGCGATTCCGGAGATACGCAGTATTTT	CSDSGDTQYF
NA	TRBV15	16	TRBD2	TRBJ2-5	TGTGCCACCAGCAGAGAGGGACTAGCCTCCCAAGAGACCCAGTACTTC	CATSREGLASQETQYF
NA	TRBV6-1	15	NA	TRBJ2-7	TGTGCCAGCAGGTCAGGGTCCCTAGGATGGTACGAGCAGTACTTC	CASRSGSLGWYEQYF
NA	TRBV7-2	15	NA	TRBJ2-7	TGTGCCAGCAGCGCCGCCCTAAGCGGGCGCGATTGGTGGTACTTC	CASSAALSGRDWWYF
NA	TRBV6-1	12	NA	TRBJ2-7	TGTGCCATCGGCCCAGGGGTCTACGAGCAGTACTTC	CAIGPGVYEQYF
NA	TRBV27	16	NA	TRBJ1-2	TGTGCCAGCAGTTTGTTCGGTGGGGCGCACGGCTATGGCTACACCTTC	CASSLFGGAHGYGYTF
NA	TRBV7-2	16	NA	TRBJ2-5	TGTGCCAGCAGCTTAGTAGGGGTGGGCTATCAAGAGACCCAGTACTTC	CASSLVGVGYQETQYF
few	TRBV18	19	TRBD2	TRBJ2-7	TGTGCCAGCTCTACAGGTGCGGGACTAGCGGGGGGACTCAACTACGAGCAGTACTTC	CASSTGAGLAGGLNYEQYF
once	TRBV5-6	15	TRBD1	TRBJ1-3	TGTGCCAGCAGCTCCGGGACAGGGAATTTTTACACCATATATTTT	CASSSGTGNFYTIYF
few	TRBV10-3	14	NA	TRBJ1-5	TGTGCCACCCGTGGACAGAATAGCAATCAGCCCCAGCATTTT	CATRGQNSNQPQHF
NA	TRBV28	13	TRBD2	TRBJ2-1	TGTGCCAGTTGGGGGGGATACCGAAGTGAGCAGTTCTTC	CASWGGYRSEQFF
NA	TRBV7-2	16	NA	TRBJ2-2	TGTGCCAGCAGCTCAAGGCCAGGGGTTGGAACCGGGGAGCTGTTTTTT	CASSSRPGVGTGELFF
NA	TRBV6-5	15	NA	TRBJ2-5	TGTGCCAGCAGTTACGGGTTGAGCGCCCAAGAGACCCAGTACTTC	CASSYGLSAQETQYF
NA	TRBV7-9	13	TRBD1	TRBJ1-2	TGTGCCAGCAGCTGGGACAGCACCTATGGCTACACCTTC	CASSWDSTYGYTF